These 9 T cell receptor beta chains share one sample of origin, sequenced in a study of cytomegalovirus exposure and HLA in healthy donors. The PCR employed 60 Vbeta primers together with 13 Jbeta primers. This table comes from immunoSEQ multiplex PCR, and its TCRdb copy is limited to in-frame clones, with some not included. Here the sample spans approximately 160,000 clones, around 79% being singletons. The sequencing sample was made of PBMCs. The origin of the receptors is a man between 18 and 35 years old in good health and CMV-seronegative.

This sequence joins TRBV30 and TRBJ2-2; maybe TRBD1 (5 bases). V was pared by 5 bases and J by 5 bases, with 12 bases between. The CDR3 consists of 13 residues. Germline V gene data show CDR1 as GTSNPN and CDR2 as SVGIG (reference sequence). The CDR3 bases are TGTGCCTGGGATAAGGGGCAAACCGGGGAGCTGTTTTTT. It specifies CAWDKGQTGELFF.

This clone was detected once. CDR3 sequence (DNA): TGTGCCATCAGTGAGGCGAGCTCCTACAATGAGCAGTTCTTC. Encoded protein: CAISEASSYNEQFF. This chain links TRBV10-3 with TRBJ2-1; D is unresolved. The CDR3 loop spans 14 amino acids. The germline V gene has CDR1 ENHRY and CDR2 SYGVKD. Trimming cost V 2 bases and J 0 bases, with 5 bases left between them.

The rearrangement uses TRBV7-8 and TRBJ2-7; maybe TRBD2 (6 bases). The V gene lost 7 bases and the J gene lost 6 bases, with 19 bases spanning the gap. The CDR3 runs to 14 residues. Germline CDR1 SGHVS, CDR2 FQNEAQ. This CDR3 is CASKRERAGGEQYF. DNA for the CDR3: TGTGCCAGCAAGAGGGAGCGGGCCGGTGGCGAGCAGTACTTC. Full variable domain (remainder filled in from reference TRBV7-8 and TRBJ2-7): GAGVSQSPRYKVAKRGQDVALRCDPISGHVSLFWYQQALGQGPEFLTYFQNEAQLDKSGLPSDRFFAERPEGSVSTLKIQRTQQEDSAVYLCASKRERAGGEQYFGPGTRLTVT.

A few counts support this clone. This sequence joins TRBV7-6 and TRBJ2-3, with 7 positions matching TRBD1. V shed 5 bases and J 2 bases; nucleotides not matched to a gene: 10. Germline V lookup: CDR1 SGHVS, CDR2 FNYEAQ. The CDR3 spans 16 residues. CDR3 sequence (DNA): TGTGCCAGCAGCGCTAGCCAGACAGGGACCACAGATACGCAGTATTTT. Protein sequence: CASSASQTGTTDTQYF.

The chain links TRBV9 to TRBJ2-5; D not certain. V lost 0 bases and J lost 5, with 8 bases in between. Germline V gene data show CDR1 as SGDLS and CDR2 as YYNGEE. The CDR3 spans 13 residues. The CDR3 nucleotides are TGTGCCAGCAGCGTAGTGGGCAGGGAGACCCAGTACTTC. Translation gives CASSVVGRETQYF.

This clone came up a few times. This sequence joins TRBV6-4 and TRBJ2-3; 9 bases are a match to TRBD2. The CDR3 spans 15 residues. Per germline, CDR1 MRHNA and CDR2 SNTAGT. Trimming took 6 bases from V and 1 from J; bases not matched to a gene: 5. This chain's CDR3 is CASSVAGEGTDTQYF. The CDR3 nucleotides read TGTGCCAGCAGCGTAGCGGGAGAGGGCACAGATACGCAGTATTTT.

The J gene is TRBJ1-1, the V gene TRBV18; 8 bases are shared with TRBD1. Germline-derived CDR1 and CDR2 are KGHSH and LQKENI. V trimming: 3 bases; J trimming: 1 base; junction bases outside the gene matches: 4. This CDR3 has 15 residues. Here the CDR3 reads CASSPGDRRNTEAFF. The CDR3 nucleotides are TGTGCCAGCTCACCTGGGGACAGGAGGAACACTGAAGCTTTCTTT.

V is TRBV7-6 and J is TRBJ2-7, with 7 bases fitting TRBD1. This CDR3 region has 15 residues. Germline CDR1 is SGHVS and CDR2 is FNYEAQ. The J segment lost 0 bases and the V segment lost 8 bases, leaving 10 bases of the junction unmatched. As DNA, the CDR3 is TGTGCCAGCGGCCCGACAGGGTTGAGCTCCTACGAGCAGTACTTC. Its translation: CASGPTGLSSYEQYF.

This clone was detected only a few times. V is TRBV7-6 and J is TRBJ2-7, with D perhaps TRBD2 (5 bases). The germline V gene encodes CDR1 SGHVS and CDR2 FNYEAQ. Trimming removed 4 bases from V and 3 bases from J, with 10 bases in between. The CDR3 contains 13 residues. CDR3 sequence reads: CASSSTEGYEQYF. The CDR3 DNA reads TGTGCCAGCAGCTCAACCGAGGGCTACGAGCAGTACTTC.